Below, 29 T cell receptor beta chains from the same sample are listed, as sequenced in a study of cytomegalovirus exposure and HLA in healthy donors. PCR involved 60 Vbeta and 13 Jbeta primers. Sequenced by immunoSEQ multiplex PCR; TCRdb stores in-frame clones only, minus some. The table shows 150,000 or so clones, with 65% to 85% occurring only once. Sequencing used PBMCs. The receptors shown here come from a male donor in good health and CMV-seronegative.

CDR3 bases: TGTGCCAGCAGTGACCCCCTAGCGGGAGCCTACGAGCAGTACTTC. This codes for CASSDPLAGAYEQYF. V is TRBV2 and J is TRBJ2-7, with 10 bases aligning to TRBD2. V gave up 3 bases and J gave up 2 bases; unmatched junction bases: 4. The CDR3 is 15 amino acids. Germline CDR1 and CDR2: SNHLY and FYNNEI.

Concerning this clone itself: A read error may account for a junction end that differs from germline. The chain links TRBV9 to TRBJ1-3, with D perhaps matching TRBD1 (5 bases). Germline CDR1 reads SGDLS; CDR2 reads YYNGEE. The CDR3 loop spans 11 amino acids. CDR3 sequence: CASSVLGQLVF. CDR3 DNA sequence: TGTGCCAGCAGCGTACTGGGGCAGCTAGTTTTT.

The gene calls are TRBV2 and TRBJ2-5, with D tentatively TRBD1 (6 bases). This CDR3 is built from 13 residues. Between the trimmed V and J ends, which lost 5 bases and 5 bases, there was a span of 12 bases. The germline CDR1 and CDR2 sequences are SNHLY and FYNNEI. The CDR3 sequence is CASSLQGYETQYF. As DNA, the CDR3 is TGTGCCAGCAGTCTACAGGGATATGAGACCCAGTACTTC.

The chain is built from TRBV6-5 and TRBJ1-1; TRBD1 matches 9 bases. The V and J ends lost 6 bases and 3 bases, in that order; junction bases with no gene match: 8. The CDR3 has 15 amino acids. Germline loops: CDR1 MNHEY, CDR2 SVGAGI. The CDR3 DNA reads TGTGCCAGCAGCCGAAAGACAGGGGGTCACACTGAAGCTTTCTTT. It is translated as CASSRKTGGHTEAFF.

This chain uses TRBV6-5 with TRBJ2-7, with 7 positions matching TRBD2. The CDR3 covers 12 residues. Trimming removed 8 bases from V and 2 bases from J; junction bases left unmatched: 3. CDR1 is MNHEY and CDR2 is SVGAGI in the germline V gene. The CDR3 sequence: CASGRAAYEQYF. CDR3 coding DNA: TGTGCCAGCGGGAGGGCCGCCTACGAGCAGTACTTC.

This chain links TRBV10-2 with TRBJ2-7; 8 bases line up with TRBD2. CDR3 size: 14 residues. Germline lookup yields CDR1 WSHSY and CDR2 SAAADI. After removal of 5 bases from V and 3 bases from J, the junction contained 6 bases not matched to a gene. DNA of the CDR3: TGCGCCAGCAGTTCCGGGACTAGGGGCTACGAGCAGTACTTC. Protein product: CASSSGTRGYEQYF.

The chain joins TRBV6-5 to TRBJ1-2; D is perhaps TRBD1 (6 bases). The ends were cut back, 0 bases at V and 6 bases at J, with 17 bases in the middle. This CDR3 region has 16 residues. The V gene's germline CDR1 is MNHEY and CDR2 SVGAGI. CDR3 bases: TGTGCCAGCAGTTACTCGGGGGGGGGCGGATCAAATGGCTACACCTTC. Amino acid sequence: CASSYSGGGGSNGYTF.

The rearrangement joins TRBV19 to TRBJ2-2, with TRBD1 matching over 8 bases. The V gene end was trimmed by 8 bases and the J gene end by 4 bases; junction bases not matched to a gene: 21. CDR3 length: 19 residues. Germline assignment: CDR1 LNHDA and CDR2 SQIVND (reference sequence). The CDR3 protein is CASFDKLGQALRGTGELFF. The CDR3 region has the DNA TGTGCCAGTTTCGATAAACTGGGACAGGCCCTTCGGGGCACCGGGGAGCTGTTTTTT.

This chain connects TRBV7-2 to TRBJ2-7; 7 nucleotides line up with TRBD1. The CDR3 is 14 residues long. Germline assignment: CDR1 SGHTA and CDR2 FQGNSA. V lost 5 bases, J lost 0 bases, and 4 bases stayed unmatched. The CDR3 DNA sequence: TGTGCCAGCAGCGTCCGGGACAGCTCCTACGAGCAGTACTTC. It translates to CASSVRDSSYEQYF. Using reference TRBV7-2 and TRBJ2-7 for the parts outside the CDR3, the full variable domain is GAGVSQSPSNKVTEKGKDVELRCDPISGHTALYWYRQSLGQGLEFLIYFQGNSAPDKSGLPSDRFSAERTGGSVSTLTIQRTQQEDSAVYLCASSVRDSSYEQYFGPGTRLTVT.

This chain connects TRBV18 to TRBJ2-7, with 7 positions matching TRBD2. The CDR3 runs 14 residues. Germline V gene lookup returns CDR1 KGHSH and CDR2 LQKENI. The junction had 4 bases not matched to a gene; V was cut back by 3 bases and J by 2 bases. CDR3 sequence reads: CASSPSLAAYEQYF. The CDR3 DNA sequence: TGTGCCAGCTCACCGAGTCTAGCGGCCTACGAGCAGTACTTC.

The V call is TRBV7-2, the J call TRBJ2-1; D gene unclear. Trimming removed 5 bases from V and 5 bases from J, with 19 bases in between. The germline gives CDR1 SGHTA, CDR2 FQGNSA. This CDR3 has 16 residues. This CDR3 is CASSPSPGTLNNEQFF. The CDR3 nucleotides read TGTGCCAGCAGCCCCTCCCCAGGCACCTTGAACAATGAGCAGTTCTTC.

J is TRBJ1-6 and V is TRBV15; D is perhaps TRBD1 (6 bases). CDR1 and CDR2 from the germline V gene are LNHNV and YYDKDF (reference sequence). The V end was cut by 0 bases, the J end by 8 bases, with 14 bases between. The CDR3 loop spans 16 amino acids. This CDR3 is CATSRDTTTGYSPLHF. The CDR3 DNA is TGTGCCACCAGCAGAGATACTACTACAGGGTATTCACCCCTCCACTTT.

This chain uses TRBV6-1 with TRBJ2-3, with D perhaps TRBD1 (6 bases). Germline assignment: CDR1 MNHNS and CDR2 SASEGT. The CDR3 is made up of 14 amino acids. V lost 8 bases and J 0 bases, leaving 12 bases between the germline ends. CDR3 bases: TGTGCCAGCGGCCGGACAGATAGCACAGATACGCAGTATTTT. It codes for CASGRTDSTDTQYF.

The chain uses TRBV6-5 and TRBJ1-3; maybe TRBD1 (5 bases). V lost 7 bases and J 3 bases, leaving 10 bases between the germline ends. This CDR3 region has 13 residues. CDR1 is MNHEY and CDR2 is SVGAGI in the germline V gene. Here the CDR3 reads CASTRGGGNTIYF. CDR3 DNA sequence: TGTGCCAGCACTAGGGGAGGTGGAAACACCATATATTTT.

The chain combines TRBV7-9 with TRBJ2-7; 8 positions match TRBD1. Germline CDR1 reads SEHNR; CDR2 reads FQNEAQ (reference sequence). After removal of 5 bases from V and 2 bases from J, the junction contained 8 bases not matched to a gene. There are 15 residues in the CDR3. In DNA form, the CDR3 reads TGTGCCAGCAGCGCACGGGACAGGCTAGCCTACGAGCAGTACTTC. Amino acids: CASSARDRLAYEQYF.

The V and J genes are TRBV6-4 and TRBJ2-3; TRBD2 matches 7 bases. The CDR3 covers 14 residues. The ends lost 4 bases at V and 2 bases at J; junction bases unmatched: 3. Germline V gene data show CDR1 as MRHNA and CDR2 as SNTAGT. CDR3 bases: TGTGCCAGCAGTGTAAGCGGGGACACAGATACGCAGTATTTT. This gives the protein CASSVSGDTDTQYF.

The V gene is TRBV29-1, the J gene TRBJ2-7; 11 nucleotides align to TRBD2. The germline V gene has CDR1 SQVTM and CDR2 ANQGSEA. V dropped 7 bases and J dropped 0; count of bases not matched to a gene: 8. CDR3 size: 15 residues. The CDR3 DNA reads as TGCAGCGCTTTTAGCGGGACTAGCGGCTCCTACGAGCAGTACTTC. Protein sequence: CSAFSGTSGSYEQYF.

This clone was observed a single time. This sample includes further DNA sequences coding for the same CDR3. The V gene is TRBV29-1, the J gene TRBJ2-1; D ambiguous. This CDR3 is built from 11 residues. CDR1 and CDR2 (germline): SQVTM, ANQGSEA. Between the trimmed V and J ends, which lost 2 bases and 5 bases, there was a span of 4 bases. The CDR3 DNA reads TGCAGCGTTGAACTAGACAATGAGCAGTTCTTC. Translation gives CSVELDNEQFF.

The genes are TRBV2 and TRBJ2-7; 8 bases are shared with TRBD1. CDR1 is SNHLY and CDR2 is FYNNEI in the germline V gene. Unmatched junction bases numbered 7, after V lost 7 bases and J lost 2 bases. This CDR3 is built from 14 residues. CDR3 bases: TGTGCCAGCAACCCAGGGGGCGTCACCTACGAGCAGTACTTC. This encodes CASNPGGVTYEQYF.

For this clone: The junction departs from the called germline gene at one end, perhaps through a read error. The rearrangement links TRBV20-1 to TRBJ1-2; unclear D gene. CDR1 is DFQATT and CDR2 is SNEGSKA in the germline V gene (reference sequence). This CDR3 is built from 11 residues. The CDR3 loop is CSASYNYGYTF. The CDR3 bases are TGCAGCGCTAGTTATAACTATGGCTACACCTTC.

The chain has TRBV27 and TRBJ1-4; TRBD1 matches 9 bases. This CDR3 has 14 residues. Per germline, CDR1 MNHEY and CDR2 SMNVEV (reference sequence). V lost 6 bases and J lost 7; bases outside the gene matches: 6. CDR3 nucleotide sequence: TGTGCCAGCAGCAGACAGGGGGGAGGTGAAAAACTGTTTTTT. This sequence encodes CASSRQGGGEKLFF.

This clone was counted between two and nine times. This chain links TRBV22-1 with TRBJ2-3; TRBD2 is the table's D call, not checked against the DNA. TRBV22-1 counts as a pseudogene. This CDR3 is 14 amino acids long. The CDR3 here is CPGSAPTSRDTQYF. The CDR3 DNA is TGTCCTGGGAGCGCACCTACTAGCAGGGATACGCAGTATTTT.

This clone was recorded a few times. The chain couples TRBV5-4 to TRBJ2-3; D perhaps matches TRBD2 (5 bases). The CDR3 runs 13 residues. CDR1 is SGHNT, CDR2 YYREEE, per germline (reference sequence). V lost 4 bases and J 0 bases, leaving 6 bases between the germline ends. DNA of the CDR3: TGTGCCAGCAGCCGGACTAGCACAGATACGCAGTATTTT. Its translation is CASSRTSTDTQYF.

The chain links TRBV18 to TRBJ1-3, with D perhaps TRBD1 (5 bases). The germline gives CDR1 KGHSH, CDR2 LQKENI. Trimming shortened V by 4 bases and J by 0 bases, and 13 bases separated the two germline ends. The CDR3 runs to 16 residues. CDR3 sequence: CASSQDQGNSGNTIYF. As DNA, the CDR3 is TGTGCCAGCTCACAAGATCAGGGTAACTCTGGAAACACCATATATTTT.

This chain connects TRBV11-1 to TRBJ2-1; a possible D gene is TRBD2 (6 bases). The length of the CDR3 is 16 residues. The V end was cut by 2 bases, the J end by 8 bases, with 19 bases between. CDR1 is SGHAT and CDR2 is FQDESV in the germline V gene (reference sequence). DNA for the CDR3: TGTGCCAGCAGCTTATGGGGCGCGGGGCGCCGGGATGAGCAGTTCTTC. It translates to CASSLWGAGRRDEQFF.

The chain recombines TRBV7-3 with TRBJ1-2, with 8 bases lining up with TRBD1. The length of the CDR3 is 16 residues. With V trimmed by 5 bases and J by 8 bases, 16 bases remained unmatched. The germline gives CDR1 SGHTA, CDR2 FQGTGA. In DNA form, the CDR3 reads TGTGCCAGCAGCCCGAACGGGGGGACAGGCGATGAGGGCTACACCTTC. It yields the protein CASSPNGGTGDEGYTF.

In this sample, this clone turned up once. V usage is TRBV5-5 and J usage is TRBJ2-5; D possibly corresponds to TRBD1 (6 bases). V dropped 3 bases and J dropped 4 bases, with 13 bases sitting between them. Germline lookup yields CDR1 SGHKS and CDR2 YYEKEE (reference sequence). The CDR3 loop spans 14 amino acids. CDR3 sequence (DNA): TGTGCCAGCAGCTCACAGGGTTTACGAGAGACCCAGTACTTC. Translation: CASSSQGLRETQYF.

This chain connects TRBV7-6 to TRBJ2-7; 7 bases line up with TRBD1. This CDR3 contains 15 residues. Germline CDR1 is SGHVS and CDR2 is FNYEAQ. V shed 4 bases and J 2 bases; nucleotides not matched to a gene: 8. This CDR3 is CASSSWGQRTYEQYF. Here the CDR3 DNA reads TGTGCCAGCAGCTCGTGGGGACAGAGGACCTACGAGCAGTACTTC.

The chain uses TRBV7-3 and TRBJ2-1, with 11 bases fitting TRBD2. The CDR3 consists of 15 residues. Losses at the gene ends were 5 bases for V and 2 bases for J; bases not matched to a gene: 2. Germline lookup yields CDR1 SGHTA and CDR2 FQGTGA. CDR3: CASSKLAGAYNEQFF. DNA for the CDR3: TGTGCCAGCAGCAAACTAGCGGGGGCCTACAATGAGCAGTTCTTC.